This T cell receptor beta chain was observed in a study of control samples from healthy donors and cancer patients. This clone was seen once. Profiling relied on immunoSEQ multiplex PCR, and the TCRdb table lists in-frame clones only, not all of them. The table has about 130,000 clones, approximately 89% seen once. Trimming removed 0 bases at V and 0 bases at J, with 9 bases between. There are 15 residues in the CDR3. Germline V gene sequence: CDR1 GTSNPN, CDR2 SVGIG (reference sequence). The chain links TRBV30 to TRBJ1-5; the D gene is possibly TRBD1 (5 bases). This receptor was taken from a man between 18 and 29 years old in good health. Sequencing was performed on blood. CDR3 protein: CAWSVGDVSNQPQHF. In nucleotides, the CDR3 is TGTGCCTGGAGTGTAGGGGACGTTAGCAATCAGCCCCAGCATTTT.